This T cell receptor (beta chain) stems from a study of T cells after yellow fever vaccination. Whole-study results and caveats: Researchers noted that a small share of clonotypes showed up in both CD4 and CD8 compartments. Subsequent booster samples again held most clones from primary vaccination (approximately 95% CD4, roughly 88% CD8).

TCR cDNA was made by 5'RACE template switching, adding a universal primer site and UMIs. One entry per CDR3 protein results from TCRdb running MiXCR on the 5' RACE reads. The sample has around 320,000 distinct CDR3 sequences, about 10% seen once. In regard to this clonotype: The antigen remains undetermined. A junction boundary mismatches the germline segment, possibly from a read error.

Germline-derived CDR1 and CDR2 are SGHTA and FQGNSA. CDR3 size: 13 residues. The sequenced sample was CD4+ T cells sorted from PBMCs, obtained 45 days after the yellow fever booster vaccination. The V call is TRBV7-2, the J call TRBJ2-3; D tentatively fits TRBD1 or TRBD2 (6 bases each). This sequence was found in a man aged 18 to 30 who received the YFV17D yellow fever vaccine. The chain's CDR3 is CASSLARDSGEDF. CDR3 nucleotide sequence: TGTGCCAGCAGCTTAGCGCGGGACTCAGGGGAGGATTTT.